The 7 T cell receptor beta chains below all came from one sample that was sequenced in a study of T cell repertoires in cytomegalovirus infection. MiXCR, applied by TCRdb to the reads, yields one record per CDR3 protein. The table shows 26,000 or so distinct CDR3 sequences, with about 19% occurring only once. These receptors have no known antigen. Specimen: CD8+ T cells from cultured PBMCs, collected from culture after CMV antigen stimulation. Receptors originate from a human donor in good health (CMV status not recorded). Some clones in this sample may be carry-over from other donors' samples.

The genes are TRBV28 and TRBJ1-1; D not certain. This CDR3 has 15 amino acids. Trimming cost V 3 bases and J 1 base, with 12 bases left between them. The germline CDR1 and CDR2 sequences are MDHEN and SYDVKM. CDR3 nucleotide sequence: TGTGCCAGCAGTTTCCCCGGACGCGGGAACACTGAAGCTTTCTTT. Translation gives CASSFPGRGNTEAFF.

The CDR3 DNA sequence: TGTGCCAGTAGTACCCTCTCAGACTCCTACAATGAGCAGTTCTTC. Its protein product is CASSTLSDSYNEQFF. V is TRBV19 and J is TRBJ2-1; no reliable D call. Trimming took 4 bases from V and 0 from J, leaving 10 bases between them. The germline V gene has CDR1 LNHDA and CDR2 SQIVND (reference sequence). The CDR3 has 15 amino acids.

V is TRBV6-6 and J is TRBJ1-1; D unclear. V was trimmed by 5 bases and J by 2 bases, leaving 9 bases between them. Germline V gives CDR1 MNHNY, CDR2 SVGAGI (reference sequence). The length of the CDR3 is 13 residues. CDR3 sequence: CASSEGSNTEAFF. The DNA for the CDR3 is TGTGCCAGCAGTGAGGGCAGCAACACTGAAGCTTTCTTT.

This clonotype was observed a few times. The chain is built from TRBV19 and TRBJ1-5; TRBD1 aligns across 7 bases. CDR3 length: 16 residues. Germline V gives CDR1 LNHDA, CDR2 SQIVND (reference sequence). V gave up 0 bases and J gave up 6 bases; unmatched junction bases: 8. This CDR3 is CASSIEQGGVGQPQHF. The CDR3 nucleotides read TGTGCCAGTAGTATAGAGCAAGGGGGCGTAGGTCAGCCCCAGCATTTT.

The CDR3: CASSLGPGGMTDTQYF. The DNA of the CDR3 is TGTGCCAGCAGCTTAGGGCCGGGGGGGATGACAGATACGCAGTATTTT. The chain links TRBV11-2 to TRBJ2-3, with TRBD2 matching 8 bases. The trim removed 1 base at V and 3 bases at J, leaving 6 bases unmatched. The CDR3 is 16 residues long. Germline V gene data show CDR1 as SGHAT and CDR2 as FQNNGV.

This clonotype was found a few times. The V gene is TRBV19, the J gene TRBJ1-2, with a possible D match to TRBD1 (5 bases). Per germline, CDR1 LNHDA and CDR2 SQIVND (reference sequence). The V and J ends lost 3 bases and 0 bases respectively, with 11 bases between them. This CDR3 comprises 15 residues. CDR3 sequence (DNA): TGTGCCAGTAGTATTGGGGCACTTACTAACTATGGCTACACCTTC. Translation: CASSIGALTNYGYTF.

This rearrangement joins TRBV6-1 to TRBJ1-5; D gene uncertain. V shed 3 bases and J shed 7 bases, with 10 bases lying between them. Germline values: CDR1 MNHNS, CDR2 SASEGT. The CDR3 length is 13 residues. Written as DNA, the CDR3 is TGTGCCAGCAGTGATGGGGTGGGACAGCCCCAGCATTTT. It is translated as CASSDGVGQPQHF.